A selection of T cell receptor beta chains follows, all from one sample in a study of shared clonotypes between healthy human individuals. TCRdb keeps only in-frame clones here, not all; method: immunoSEQ multiplex PCR. Of more than 2 million clones listed, nearly 97% are singletons. The sample was naive CD4+ T cells sorted from blood. Every receptor here comes from a man between 18 and 29 years old in good health. The CDR3 runs from the conserved cysteine through the conserved F or W. Each record gives: CDR3 protein, CDR3 DNA, D gene, clone size, V gene, J gene. A D gene is named only where the DNA matches it firmly. Clone sizes are given selectively: once, few, many, or a class where the clone is expanded.

cdr3_aa: CASSAPGSGTGGGEQYF
cdr3_nt: TGTGCCAGCAGTGCACCGGGATCTGGGACAGGGGGAGGCGAGCAGTACTTC
d_call: TRBD1
clone_size: NA
v_call: TRBV6-4
j_call: TRBJ2-7

cdr3_aa: CASSLRALDTIYF
cdr3_nt: TGCGCCAGCAGCCTACGGGCCCTGGACACCATATATTTT
d_call: NA
clone_size: NA
v_call: TRBV5-1
j_call: TRBJ1-3

cdr3_aa: CASSLGGSGNTIYF
cdr3_nt: TGTGCCAGTAGCCTCGGGGGATCCGGAAACACCATATATTTT
d_call: NA
clone_size: NA
v_call: TRBV19
j_call: TRBJ1-3

cdr3_aa: CAWSVGTDTQYF
cdr3_nt: TGTGCCTGGAGTGTGGGCACAGATACGCAGTATTTT
d_call: NA
clone_size: NA
v_call: TRBV30
j_call: TRBJ2-3

cdr3_aa: CATLGTEGSPLHF
cdr3_nt: TGTGCCACCCTCGGGACAGAGGGTTCACCCCTCCACTTT
d_call: TRBD1
clone_size: once
v_call: TRBV10-3
j_call: TRBJ1-6

cdr3_aa: CASSLGFGTGMNTGELFF
cdr3_nt: TGCGCCAGCAGCCTGGGATTTGGTACCGGGATGAACACCGGGGAGCTGTTTTTT
d_call: NA
clone_size: NA
v_call: TRBV5-1
j_call: TRBJ2-2

cdr3_aa: CASNSAGALTEAFF
cdr3_nt: TGCGCCAGCAATTCGGCAGGGGCTTTGACTGAAGCTTTCTTT
d_call: NA
clone_size: NA
v_call: TRBV5-1
j_call: TRBJ1-1

cdr3_aa: CARFDRGRTEAFF
cdr3_nt: TGTGCCAGGTTCGACAGGGGTCGCACTGAAGCTTTCTTT
d_call: TRBD1
clone_size: NA
v_call: TRBV2
j_call: TRBJ1-1

cdr3_aa: CASSINRGYEQYF
cdr3_nt: TGTGCCAGTAGTATAAATCGGGGCTACGAGCAGTACTTC
d_call: NA
clone_size: NA
v_call: TRBV19
j_call: TRBJ2-7

cdr3_aa: CASSPSGYTQYF
cdr3_nt: TGCGCCAGCAGCCCGAGCGGGTATACGCAGTATTTT
d_call: NA
clone_size: NA
v_call: TRBV4-1
j_call: TRBJ2-3

cdr3_aa: CASSAPGQEYIQYF
cdr3_nt: TGTGCCAGCAGCGCTCCGGGACAGGAATACATTCAGTACTTC
d_call: TRBD1
clone_size: NA
v_call: TRBV5-4
j_call: TRBJ2-4

cdr3_aa: CASSLWSETSYEQYF
cdr3_nt: TGTGCCAGCAGCTTATGGTCAGAGACCTCCTACGAGCAGTACTTC
d_call: NA
clone_size: once
v_call: TRBV13
j_call: TRBJ2-7

cdr3_aa: CASSPRSYEQYF
cdr3_nt: TGTGCCAGCAGCCCTCGCTCCTACGAGCAGTACTTC
d_call: NA
clone_size: NA
v_call: TRBV6-5
j_call: TRBJ2-7

cdr3_aa: CASSFRQGQNEQFF
cdr3_nt: TGTGCCAGCAGCTTTAGACAGGGACAGAATGAGCAGTTCTTC
d_call: TRBD1
clone_size: NA
v_call: TRBV7-2
j_call: TRBJ2-1

cdr3_aa: CASSFGGSKDNEQFF
cdr3_nt: TGTGCCAGCAGCTTTGGAGGGAGCAAGGACAATGAGCAGTTCTTC
d_call: NA
clone_size: NA
v_call: TRBV11-3
j_call: TRBJ2-1

cdr3_aa: CASREGLDTEAFF
cdr3_nt: TGTGCCAGCAGAGAGGGCTTGGACACTGAAGCTTTCTTT
d_call: NA
clone_size: NA
v_call: TRBV7-9
j_call: TRBJ1-1

cdr3_aa: CASSLAGSGRRGEQFF
cdr3_nt: TGTGCCAGCAGCTTAGCCGGTAGCGGGCGCCGCGGTGAGCAGTTCTTC
d_call: TRBD2
clone_size: NA
v_call: TRBV7-6
j_call: TRBJ2-1

cdr3_aa: CASSPRDIRGNSPLHF
cdr3_nt: TGTGCCAGCAGCCCCCGGGACATACGAGGGAATTCACCCCTCCACTTT
d_call: NA
clone_size: NA
v_call: TRBV11-2
j_call: TRBJ1-6

cdr3_aa: CASSLEVRDRDYNEQFF
cdr3_nt: TGTGCTAGCAGCTTAGAGGTCCGGGACAGGGACTACAATGAGCAGTTCTTC
d_call: TRBD1
clone_size: NA
v_call: TRBV7-7
j_call: TRBJ2-1

cdr3_aa: CASSRGQALGAFF
cdr3_nt: TGTGCCAGCAGCCGTGGACAGGCCTTGGGAGCTTTCTTT
d_call: TRBD1
clone_size: NA
v_call: TRBV7-8
j_call: TRBJ1-1

cdr3_aa: CASSHGVRDRGTEAFF
cdr3_nt: TGTGCCAGCAGCCATGGAGTCCGGGACAGGGGTACTGAAGCTTTCTTT
d_call: TRBD1
clone_size: NA
v_call: TRBV5-6
j_call: TRBJ1-1

cdr3_aa: CASSLEGTSRADTQYF
cdr3_nt: TGTGCCAGCAGCTTAGAGGGAACTAGCCGGGCAGATACGCAGTATTTT
d_call: NA
clone_size: NA
v_call: TRBV7-9
j_call: TRBJ2-3

cdr3_aa: CASSLRDMVMAFF
cdr3_nt: TGTGCCAGCAGCTTGAGAGATATGGTAATGGCTTTCTTT
d_call: NA
clone_size: once
v_call: TRBV5-6
j_call: TRBJ1-1

cdr3_aa: CASSLGQEAFF
cdr3_nt: TGTGCCAGCAGCTTGGGGCAGGAAGCTTTCTTT
d_call: NA
clone_size: NA
v_call: TRBV5-6
j_call: TRBJ1-1

cdr3_aa: CASSELEGTGFNEKLFF
cdr3_nt: TGTGCCAGCAGTGAACTGGAAGGTACTGGTTTTAATGAAAAACTGTTTTTT
d_call: NA
clone_size: few
v_call: TRBV25-1
j_call: TRBJ1-4

cdr3_aa: CAWSDPPDRPDTQYF
cdr3_nt: TGTGCCTGGAGCGACCCACCGGACCGCCCAGATACGCAGTATTTT
d_call: NA
clone_size: NA
v_call: TRBV30
j_call: TRBJ2-3

cdr3_aa: CASSPRQSNYGYTF
cdr3_nt: TGTGCCAGCTCACCCCGACAGTCTAACTATGGCTACACCTTC
d_call: NA
clone_size: NA
v_call: TRBV18
j_call: TRBJ1-2

cdr3_aa: CASSRGLAVQETQYF
cdr3_nt: TGCGCCAGCAGCCGGGGACTAGCGGTCCAAGAGACCCAGTACTTC
d_call: TRBD2
clone_size: once
v_call: TRBV5-1
j_call: TRBJ2-5

cdr3_aa: CASSLGEKETQYF
cdr3_nt: TGTGCCAGCAGCTTAGGAGAGAAGGAGACCCAGTACTTC
d_call: NA
clone_size: NA
v_call: TRBV11-2
j_call: TRBJ2-5

cdr3_aa: CASSYSQSSGNTIYF
cdr3_nt: TGTGCCAGCAGTTACTCGCAAAGCTCTGGAAACACCATATATTTT
d_call: NA
clone_size: NA
v_call: TRBV6-5
j_call: TRBJ1-3

cdr3_aa: CASSEASGAYGYTF
cdr3_nt: TGTGCCAGCAGTGAAGCCTCAGGGGCCTATGGCTACACCTTC
d_call: NA
clone_size: NA
v_call: TRBV6-1
j_call: TRBJ1-2

cdr3_aa: CASSDIVNNQPQHF
cdr3_nt: TGTGCCAGCAGTGACATTGTGAACAATCAGCCCCAGCATTTT
d_call: NA
clone_size: few
v_call: TRBV2
j_call: TRBJ1-5

cdr3_aa: CASSERETQYF
cdr3_nt: TGTGCCAGCAGTGAACGGGAGACCCAGTACTTC
d_call: NA
clone_size: NA
v_call: TRBV2
j_call: TRBJ2-5

cdr3_aa: CATSRGTDTQYF
cdr3_nt: TGTGCCACCAGCAGGGGCACAGATACGCAGTATTTT
d_call: NA
clone_size: NA
v_call: TRBV15
j_call: TRBJ2-3

cdr3_aa: CASSQDRRTSGGAKNIQYF
cdr3_nt: TGCGCCAGCAGCCAAGATAGAAGGACTAGCGGGGGAGCCAAAAACATTCAGTACTTC
d_call: TRBD2
clone_size: NA
v_call: TRBV4-3
j_call: TRBJ2-4